This T cell receptor (beta chain) was observed in a study of blood T cell repertoires in COVID-19. Enrollment of patients from Seattle took place during active infection, with longitudinal follow-up. TCRdb's copy holds only in-frame clones and misses some; the assay was immunoSEQ multiplex PCR. This sample has tens of thousands of clones, with about nine tenths found just once. This CDR3 comprises 13 residues. Trimming shortened V by 3 bases and J by 5 bases, and 8 bases separated the two germline ends. The V gene's germline CDR1 is SEHNR and CDR2 FQNEAQ (reference sequence). Sequencing input: peripheral blood. This chain connects TRBV7-9 to TRBJ1-5; D might be TRBD1 (6 bases). The clonotype was recovered from a man between 45 and 60 years old with COVID-19, enrolled during active disease. CDR3 amino acids: CASSFGTYQPQHF. The CDR3 DNA sequence: TGTGCCAGCAGCTTCGGGACATATCAGCCCCAGCATTTT.